This TCR beta chain was identified in a study of CD8+ T cells in alopecia areata. After isolation, RNA underwent reverse transcription to generate cDNA as the sequencing template. This table comes from immunoSEQ multiplex PCR, and its TCRdb copy is limited to in-frame clones, with some not included. Found here are about 200,000 clones, 58% of them singletons; the top ten hold roughly 5.8%. With 0 bases removed from V and 3 bases from J, the gap between germline ends came to 8 bases. CDR1 is LNHNV and CDR2 is YYDKDF in the germline V gene (reference sequence). This CDR3 has 14 amino acids. This clone was detected a few times. The antigen is not known. Indicated treatment: oral pan-JAK inhibitor, 5-10 mg twice daily. It was from alopecia areata patients that lesional scalp punch biopsies and peripheral blood were collected. Study outcomes and limitations: In scalp and blood during tofacitinib, many expanded lesional clones persisted.

The sequencing here drew on CD4+ T cells sorted from blood, taken at week 24, from a patient treated with tofacitinib. The rearrangement joins TRBV15 to TRBJ2-5, with unresolved D. This TCR was recovered from a human donor with alopecia areata. CDR3 DNA: TGTGCCACCAGCAGAGATCTCCGGAAAGAGACCCAGTACTTC. Protein sequence: CATSRDLRKETQYF.